The sequence of this T cell receptor (beta chain) was determined in a study of regulatory T cells in long-lasting Graves disease. Sample time point: newly diagnosed GD, antithyroid drugs for less than 3 months. Generation of the TCR library employed RNA extracted from PBMCs. With iRepertoire HTBI primers and Arm-PCR of CDR3 regions, TCR beta libraries were built. Each CDR3 protein is one row after TCRdb ran MiXCR on the multiplex PCR reads. The sample yields about 430,000 distinct CDR3 sequences, 15% seen once. Germline CDR1 and CDR2: MGHRA and YSYEKL. Trimming cost V 2 bases and J 7 bases; bases outside gene matches: 14. The CDR3 covers 17 residues. These data also formed part of another study, on T cells in Graves' hyperthyroidism and ophthalmopathy.

Material: peripheral blood mononuclear cells (PBMCs), obtained at new diagnosis, from a patient treated with antithyroid drugs. This TCR derives from a woman in her thirties or forties with Graves disease. The chain joins TRBV4-1 to TRBJ1-3; 7 bases are shared with TRBD1. The CDR3 region is CASSQYHATGRGNTIYF. CDR3 nucleotide sequence: TGCGCCAGCAGCCAATACCACGCGACAGGGCGGGGGAACACCATATATTTT.